Listed here are 2 T cell receptor beta chains from one sample, sequenced in a study of molecular identifiers for immune sequencing clone quantification. Using its own MiXCR run on the PCR reads, TCRdb lists one record per CDR3 protein. The sample lists 490,000 or so distinct CDR3 sequences, about 25% occurring once. The sequencing sample was made of naive CD8+ T cells from blood, with Jurkat cell RNA spiked in. Subset indicated: FACS-sorted CD8+CD4-CCR7+CD45RA+ naive T cells. The receptor set was obtained from a human donor in good health. Some libraries in this study had Jurkat cell RNA spiked in.

This clonotype was detected many times. The chain recombines TRBV4-3 with TRBJ2-7, with D unresolved. The V gene's germline CDR1 is LGHNA and CDR2 YSLEER. Between the trimmed V and J ends, which lost 0 bases and 5 bases, there was a span of 8 bases. The CDR3 has 13 amino acids. CDR3 in DNA: TGCGCCAGCAGCCAAGACAGGTTGGACGAGCAGTACTTC. Protein: CASSQDRLDEQYF.

This clonotype was recorded a few times. The chain is built from TRBV2 and TRBJ1-2; 7 bases line up with TRBD1. The V segment lost 3 bases and the J segment 3 bases; nucleotides outside the gene matches: 7. The CDR3 extends over 15 amino acids. The germline V gene encodes CDR1 SNHLY and CDR2 FYNNEI. Here the CDR3 DNA reads TGTGCCAGCAGTGAGGGGGACAGCATGTACTATGGCTACACCTTC. Protein sequence: CASSEGDSMYYGYTF.